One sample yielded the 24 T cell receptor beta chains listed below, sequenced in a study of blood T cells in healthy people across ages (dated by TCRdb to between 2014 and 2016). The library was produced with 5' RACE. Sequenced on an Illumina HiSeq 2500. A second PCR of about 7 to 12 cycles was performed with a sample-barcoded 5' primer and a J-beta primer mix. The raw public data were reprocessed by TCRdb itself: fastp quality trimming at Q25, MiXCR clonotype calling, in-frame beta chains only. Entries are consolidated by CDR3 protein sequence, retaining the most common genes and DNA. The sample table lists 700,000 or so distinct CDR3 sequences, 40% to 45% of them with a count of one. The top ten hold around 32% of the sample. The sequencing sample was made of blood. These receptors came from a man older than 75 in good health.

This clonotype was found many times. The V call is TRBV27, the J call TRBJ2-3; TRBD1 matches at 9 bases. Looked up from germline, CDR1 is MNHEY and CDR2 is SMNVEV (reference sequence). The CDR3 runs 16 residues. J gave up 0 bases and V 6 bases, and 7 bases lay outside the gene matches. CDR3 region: CASRRDRAPSTDTQYF. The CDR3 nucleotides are TGTGCCAGCAGGCGGGACAGGGCCCCTAGCACAGATACGCAGTATTTT.

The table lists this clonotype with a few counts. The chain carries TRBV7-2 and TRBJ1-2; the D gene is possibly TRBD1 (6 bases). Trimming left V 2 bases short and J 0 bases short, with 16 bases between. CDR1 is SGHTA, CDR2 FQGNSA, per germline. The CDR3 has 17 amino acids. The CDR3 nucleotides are TGTGCCAGCAGCTTACCGACAGGCCCGAGAGCTAACTATGGCTACACCTTC. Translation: CASSLPTGPRANYGYTF.

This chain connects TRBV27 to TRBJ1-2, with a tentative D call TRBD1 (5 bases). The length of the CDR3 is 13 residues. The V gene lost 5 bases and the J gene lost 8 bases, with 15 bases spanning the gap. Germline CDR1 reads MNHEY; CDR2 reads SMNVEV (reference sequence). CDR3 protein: CASSLRDSRGYTF. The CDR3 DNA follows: TGTGCCAGCAGTCTCCGGGACTCGCGGGGCTACACCTTC.

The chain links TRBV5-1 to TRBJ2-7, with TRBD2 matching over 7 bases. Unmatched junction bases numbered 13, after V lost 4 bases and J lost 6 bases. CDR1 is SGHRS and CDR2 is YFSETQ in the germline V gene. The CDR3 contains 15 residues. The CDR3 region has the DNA TGCGCCAGCAGCCCCGGGACTAAACTGACCCTCGAGCAGTACTTC. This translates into CASSPGTKLTLEQYF.

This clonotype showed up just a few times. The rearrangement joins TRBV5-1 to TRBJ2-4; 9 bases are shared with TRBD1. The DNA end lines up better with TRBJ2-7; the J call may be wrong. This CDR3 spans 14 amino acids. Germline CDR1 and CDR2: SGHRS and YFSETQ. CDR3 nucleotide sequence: TGCGCCAGCAGCTTGGCCCGGGACAGGGTCGAGCAGTACTTC. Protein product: CASSLARDRVEQYF.

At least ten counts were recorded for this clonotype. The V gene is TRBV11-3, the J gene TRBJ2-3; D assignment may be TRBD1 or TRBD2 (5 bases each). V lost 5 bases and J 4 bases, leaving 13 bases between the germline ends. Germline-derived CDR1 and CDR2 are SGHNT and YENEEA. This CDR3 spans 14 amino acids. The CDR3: CASSPGRTADTQYF. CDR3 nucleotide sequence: TGTGCCAGCAGCCCGGGGCGGACGGCAGATACGCAGTATTTT.

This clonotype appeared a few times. The CDR3 loop reads CSARSRGFNTQYF. CDR3 sequence (DNA): TGCAGTGCTAGATCCAGGGGGTTTAATACGCAGTATTTT. The genes are TRBV20-1 and TRBJ2-3, with 7 bases lining up with TRBD1. Looked up from germline, CDR1 is DFQATT and CDR2 is SNEGSKA (reference sequence). This CDR3 has 13 amino acids. V gave up 2 bases and J gave up 7 bases; unmatched junction bases: 6.

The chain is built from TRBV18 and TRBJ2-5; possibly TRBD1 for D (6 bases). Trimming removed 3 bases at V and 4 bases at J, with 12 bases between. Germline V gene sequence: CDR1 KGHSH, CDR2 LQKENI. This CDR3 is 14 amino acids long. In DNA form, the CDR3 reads TGTGCCAGCTCACCGCTCGGACAGTCAGAGACCCAGTACTTC. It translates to CASSPLGQSETQYF.

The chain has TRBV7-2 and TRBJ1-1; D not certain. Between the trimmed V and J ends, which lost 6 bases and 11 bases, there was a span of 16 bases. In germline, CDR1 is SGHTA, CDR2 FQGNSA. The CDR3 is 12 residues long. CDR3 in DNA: TGTGCCAGCAGTCAAACCACAGTAGGGGCTTTCTTT. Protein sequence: CASSQTTVGAFF. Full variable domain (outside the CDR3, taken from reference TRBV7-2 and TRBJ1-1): GAGVSQSPSNKVTEKGKDVELRCDPISGHTALYWYRQSLGQGLEFLIYFQGNSAPDKSGLPSDRFSAERTGGSVSTLTIQRTQQEDSAVYLCASSQTTVGAFFGQGTRLTVV.

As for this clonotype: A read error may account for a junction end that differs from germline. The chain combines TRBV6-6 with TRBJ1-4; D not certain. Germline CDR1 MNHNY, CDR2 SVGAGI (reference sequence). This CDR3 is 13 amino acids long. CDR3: CVSSLDGNEKLFF. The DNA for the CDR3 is TGTGTCAGCAGTCTGGACGGGAATGAAAAACTGTTTTTT.

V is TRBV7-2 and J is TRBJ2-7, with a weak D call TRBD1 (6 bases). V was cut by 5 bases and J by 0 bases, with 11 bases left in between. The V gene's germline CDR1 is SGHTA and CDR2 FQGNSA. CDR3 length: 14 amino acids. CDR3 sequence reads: CASSRTAFSYEQYF. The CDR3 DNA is TGTGCCAGCAGCAGGACAGCCTTCTCCTACGAGCAGTACTTC.

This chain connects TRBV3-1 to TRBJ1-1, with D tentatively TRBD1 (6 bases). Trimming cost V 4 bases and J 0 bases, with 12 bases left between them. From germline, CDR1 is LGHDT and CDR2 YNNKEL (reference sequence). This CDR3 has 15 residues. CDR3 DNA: TGTGCCAGCAGCCCATCCGGGACAATGAACACTGAAGCTTTCTTT. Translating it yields CASSPSGTMNTEAFF.

The CDR3 loop is CSAPGPGGHQETHYF. CDR3 DNA sequence: TGCAGTGCTCCAGGGCCGGGGGGACACCAAGAGACCCATTACTTC. This chain joins TRBV20-1 and TRBJ2-4; possible D gene TRBD2, 7 bases. The length of the CDR3 is 15 residues. Deletions cut 5 bases from V and 16 bases from J, with 30 bases between. Germline lookup yields CDR1 DFQATT and CDR2 SNEGSKA (reference sequence).

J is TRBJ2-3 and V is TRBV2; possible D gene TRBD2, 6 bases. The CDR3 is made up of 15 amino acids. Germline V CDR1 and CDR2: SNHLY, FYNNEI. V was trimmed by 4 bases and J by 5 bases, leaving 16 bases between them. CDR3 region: CASSAGTPGLDTQYF. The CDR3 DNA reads TGTGCCAGCAGTGCCGGGACTCCCGGCCTAGATACGCAGTATTTT.

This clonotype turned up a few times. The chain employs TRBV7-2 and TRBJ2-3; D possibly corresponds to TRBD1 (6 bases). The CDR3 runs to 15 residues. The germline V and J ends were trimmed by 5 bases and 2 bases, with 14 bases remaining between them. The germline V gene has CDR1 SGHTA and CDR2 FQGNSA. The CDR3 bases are TGTGCCAGCAGCCGCACCGGGACAACCACAGATACGCAGTATTTT. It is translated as CASSRTGTTTDTQYF.

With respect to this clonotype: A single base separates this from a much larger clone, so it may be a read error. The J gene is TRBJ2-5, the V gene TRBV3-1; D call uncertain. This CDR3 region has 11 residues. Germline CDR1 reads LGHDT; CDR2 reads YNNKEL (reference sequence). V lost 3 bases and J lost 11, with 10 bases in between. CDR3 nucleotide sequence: TGTGCCAGCAGCCAGTCGCACAAGCAGTACTTC. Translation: CASSQSHKQYF.

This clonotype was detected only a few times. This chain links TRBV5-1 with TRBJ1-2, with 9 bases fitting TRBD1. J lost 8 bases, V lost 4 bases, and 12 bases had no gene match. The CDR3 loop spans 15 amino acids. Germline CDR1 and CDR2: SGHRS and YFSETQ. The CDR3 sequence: CASSVTGGLNFGYTF. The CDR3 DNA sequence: TGCGCCAGCAGCGTAACAGGGGGCCTGAACTTCGGCTACACCTTC.

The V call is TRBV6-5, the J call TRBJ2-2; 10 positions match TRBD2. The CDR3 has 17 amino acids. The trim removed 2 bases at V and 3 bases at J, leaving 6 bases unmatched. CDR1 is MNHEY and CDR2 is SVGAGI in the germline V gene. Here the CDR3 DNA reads TGTGCCAGCAGTTACGACCTCCTAGCGGGGGACACCGGGGAGCTGTTTTTT. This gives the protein CASSYDLLAGDTGELFF.

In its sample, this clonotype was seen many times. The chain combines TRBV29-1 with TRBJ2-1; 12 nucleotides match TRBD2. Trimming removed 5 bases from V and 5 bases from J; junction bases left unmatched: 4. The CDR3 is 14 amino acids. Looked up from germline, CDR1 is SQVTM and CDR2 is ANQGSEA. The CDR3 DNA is TGCAGCGTTACCGGACTAGCGGGGAACAATGAGCAGTTCTTC. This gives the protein CSVTGLAGNNEQFF.

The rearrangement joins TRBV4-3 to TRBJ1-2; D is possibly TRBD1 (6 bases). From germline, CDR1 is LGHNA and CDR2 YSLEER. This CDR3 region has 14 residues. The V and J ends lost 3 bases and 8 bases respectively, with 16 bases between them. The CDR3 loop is CASSQNSGEGGYTF. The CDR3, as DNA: TGCGCCAGCAGCCAGAACTCAGGGGAGGGCGGCTACACCTTC.

This CDR3 reads CASSSLAGPNIQYF. CDR3 nucleotides: TGTGCCAGCAGCTCCCTAGCGGGGCCAAACATTCAGTACTTC. The gene calls are TRBV7-2 and TRBJ2-7, with TRBD2 matching over 9 bases. TRBJ2-4 matches the DNA end more closely, so the J call is doubtful. The CDR3 runs to 14 residues. CDR1 and CDR2 (germline): SGHTA, FQGNSA.

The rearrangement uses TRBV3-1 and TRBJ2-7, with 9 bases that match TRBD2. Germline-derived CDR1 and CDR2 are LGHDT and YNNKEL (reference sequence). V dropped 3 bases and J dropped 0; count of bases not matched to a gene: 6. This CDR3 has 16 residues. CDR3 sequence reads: CASSQMSGRSSYEQYF. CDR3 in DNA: TGTGCCAGCAGCCAGATGAGCGGGAGGTCCTCCTACGAGCAGTACTTC.

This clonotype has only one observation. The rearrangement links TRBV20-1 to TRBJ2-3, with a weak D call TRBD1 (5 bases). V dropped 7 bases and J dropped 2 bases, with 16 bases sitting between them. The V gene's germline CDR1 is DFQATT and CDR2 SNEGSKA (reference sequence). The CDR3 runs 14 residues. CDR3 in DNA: TGCAGTGTAGGGGCACACGGCCCCACAGATACGCAGTATTTT. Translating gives CSVGAHGPTDTQYF.

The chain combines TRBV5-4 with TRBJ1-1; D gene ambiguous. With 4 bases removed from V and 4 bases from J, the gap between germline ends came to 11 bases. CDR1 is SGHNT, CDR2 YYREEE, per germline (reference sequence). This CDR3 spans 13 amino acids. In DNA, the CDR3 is TGTGCCAGCAGCGGCAACAGAGGCACTGAAGCTTTCTTT. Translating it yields CASSGNRGTEAFF.